Shown below are 2 T cell receptor beta chains from a single sample sequenced in a study of T cell repertoires in cytomegalovirus infection (dated by TCRdb to about 2019). These receptors' targets are unknown. The sample's treatment or condition label, decoded: in vitro stimulation with specific CMV peptide epitopes to enrich CMV-specific T cells. TCRdb shows the sequencer as Illumina HiSeq 1500. TCRdb itself trimmed the public reads at Q25 with fastp, ran MiXCR and retained productive beta chains. Records with the same CDR3 protein are collapsed into one entry carrying the most frequent genes and DNA. The sample includes 550,000 to 850,000 distinct CDR3 sequences, with around a third observed a single time. The ten largest clones capture 15% to 20% of the sample. The sample was cultured PBMCs, taken from culture after CMV antigen stimulation. The receptor set was obtained from a human donor in good health (CMV status not recorded). Some clones in this sample may be carry-over from other donors' samples.

This chain connects TRBV12-3 or TRBV12-4 to TRBJ2-1; 9 bases are a match to TRBD2. This CDR3 is 16 amino acids long. V lost 6 bases, J lost 8 bases, and 14 bases stayed unmatched. CDR3 sequence: CASRAAGGLIFDEQFF. DNA of the CDR3: TGTGCCAGCAGGGCGGCGGGGGGGCTGATTTTCGATGAGCAGTTCTTC.

V usage is TRBV20-1 and J usage is TRBJ2-1; no definite D call. Looked up from germline, CDR1 is DFQATT and CDR2 is SNEGSKA (reference sequence). This CDR3 has 14 residues. Trimming cost V 1 base and J 4 bases, with 11 bases left between them. Here the CDR3 reads CSARGRIPYNEQFF. Written as DNA, the CDR3 is TGCAGTGCTAGAGGGCGGATCCCGTACAATGAGCAGTTCTTC.